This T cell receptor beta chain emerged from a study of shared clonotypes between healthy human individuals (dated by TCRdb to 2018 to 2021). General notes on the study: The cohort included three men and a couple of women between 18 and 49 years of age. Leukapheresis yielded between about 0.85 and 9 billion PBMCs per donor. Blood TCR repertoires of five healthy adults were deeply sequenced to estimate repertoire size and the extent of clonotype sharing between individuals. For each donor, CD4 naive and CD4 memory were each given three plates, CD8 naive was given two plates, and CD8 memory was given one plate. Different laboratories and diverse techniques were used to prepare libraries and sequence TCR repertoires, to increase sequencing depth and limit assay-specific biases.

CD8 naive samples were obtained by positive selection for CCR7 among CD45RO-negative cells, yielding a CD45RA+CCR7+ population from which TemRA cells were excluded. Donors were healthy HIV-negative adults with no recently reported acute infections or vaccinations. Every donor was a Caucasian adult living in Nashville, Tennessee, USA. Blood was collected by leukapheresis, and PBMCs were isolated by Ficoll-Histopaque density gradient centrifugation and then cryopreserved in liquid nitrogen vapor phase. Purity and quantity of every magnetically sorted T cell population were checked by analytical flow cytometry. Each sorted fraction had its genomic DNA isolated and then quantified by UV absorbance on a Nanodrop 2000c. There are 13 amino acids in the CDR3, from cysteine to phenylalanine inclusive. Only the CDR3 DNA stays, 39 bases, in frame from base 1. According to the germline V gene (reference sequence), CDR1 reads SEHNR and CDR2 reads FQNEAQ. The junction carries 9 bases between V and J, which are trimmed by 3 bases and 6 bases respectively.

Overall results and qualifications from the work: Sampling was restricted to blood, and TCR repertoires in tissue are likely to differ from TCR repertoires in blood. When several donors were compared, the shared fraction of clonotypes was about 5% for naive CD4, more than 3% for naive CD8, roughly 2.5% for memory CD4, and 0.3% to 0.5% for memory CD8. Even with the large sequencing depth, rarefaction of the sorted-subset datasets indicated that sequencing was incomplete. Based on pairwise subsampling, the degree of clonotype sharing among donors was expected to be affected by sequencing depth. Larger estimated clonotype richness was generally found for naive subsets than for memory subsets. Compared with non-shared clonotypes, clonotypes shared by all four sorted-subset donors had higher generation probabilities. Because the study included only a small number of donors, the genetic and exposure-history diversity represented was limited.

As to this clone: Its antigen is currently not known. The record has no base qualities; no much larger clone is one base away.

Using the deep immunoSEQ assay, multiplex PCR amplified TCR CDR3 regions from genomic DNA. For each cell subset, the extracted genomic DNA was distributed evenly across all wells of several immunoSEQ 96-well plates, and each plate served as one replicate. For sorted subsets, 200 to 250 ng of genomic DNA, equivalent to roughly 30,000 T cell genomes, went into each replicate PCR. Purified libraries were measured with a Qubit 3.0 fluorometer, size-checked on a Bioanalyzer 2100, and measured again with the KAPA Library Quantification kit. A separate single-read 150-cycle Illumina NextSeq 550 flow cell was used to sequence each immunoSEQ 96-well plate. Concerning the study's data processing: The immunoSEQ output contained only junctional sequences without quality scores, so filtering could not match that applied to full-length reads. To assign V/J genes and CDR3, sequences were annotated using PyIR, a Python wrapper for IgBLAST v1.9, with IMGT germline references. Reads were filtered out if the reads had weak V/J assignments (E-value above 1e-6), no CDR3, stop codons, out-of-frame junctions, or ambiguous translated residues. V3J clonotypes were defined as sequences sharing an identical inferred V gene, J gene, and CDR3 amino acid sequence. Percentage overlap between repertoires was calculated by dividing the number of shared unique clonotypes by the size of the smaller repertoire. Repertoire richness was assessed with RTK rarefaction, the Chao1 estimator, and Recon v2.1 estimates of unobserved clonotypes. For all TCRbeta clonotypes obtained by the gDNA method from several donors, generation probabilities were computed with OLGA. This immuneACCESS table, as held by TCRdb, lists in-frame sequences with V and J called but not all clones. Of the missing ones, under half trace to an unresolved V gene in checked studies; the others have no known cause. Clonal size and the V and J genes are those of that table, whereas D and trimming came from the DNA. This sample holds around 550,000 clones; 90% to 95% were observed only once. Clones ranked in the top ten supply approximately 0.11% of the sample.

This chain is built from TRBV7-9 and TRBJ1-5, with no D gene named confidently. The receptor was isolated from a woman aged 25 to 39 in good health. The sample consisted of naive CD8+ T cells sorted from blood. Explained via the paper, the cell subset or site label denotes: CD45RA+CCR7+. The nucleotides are TGTGCCAGCAGCTTGGGCGTCGGTCAGCCCCAGCATTTT. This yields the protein CASSLGVGQPQHF.